These 8 T cell receptor beta chains originate from one sample sequenced in a study of T cell repertoires in cytomegalovirus infection. A single record per CDR3 protein comes from TCRdb applying MiXCR to the reads. The sample consists of 160,000 or so distinct CDR3 sequences, roughly 22% of them appearing once. These receptors have no identified antigens. Sequencing used CD8+ T cells from cultured PBMCs, obtained from culture after CMV antigen stimulation. Receptor source: a human donor in good health (CMV status not recorded). Some clones in this sample may be carry-over from other donors' samples.

In this sample, this clonotype turned up a few times. The J gene is TRBJ1-1, the V gene TRBV6-2 or TRBV6-3; no clear D gene. Trimming stripped 3 bases from V and 6 bases from J, with 8 bases between. From germline, CDR1 is MNHEY and CDR2 SVGEGT. The CDR3 runs 12 residues. CDR3 sequence: CASSYQRAEAFF. CDR3 coding DNA: TGTGCCAGCAGTTATCAAAGGGCTGAAGCTTTCTTT.

This rearrangement joins TRBV12-3 or TRBV12-4 to TRBJ2-3, with 13 nucleotides matching TRBD2. The CDR3 loop spans 17 amino acids. J was trimmed by 2 bases and V by 6 bases; bases with no gene match: 8. The CDR3 here is CASSPGTSGELTDTQYF. CDR3 sequence (DNA): TGTGCCAGCAGCCCCGGGACTAGCGGGGAACTCACAGATACGCAGTATTTT.

The sample holds a few counts of this clonotype. This rearrangement joins TRBV7-2 to TRBJ1-6; no clear D. CDR1 is SGHTA and CDR2 is FQGNSA in the germline V gene. This CDR3 region has 17 residues. The V and J ends lost 2 bases and 0 bases respectively, with 11 bases between them. The CDR3 coding sequence is TGTGCCAGCAGCTTAAAGGTTCCCAGCTCCTATAATTCACCCCTCCACTTT. Protein sequence: CASSLKVPSSYNSPLHF.

This clonotype was seen more than once but under ten times. V is TRBV7-9 and J is TRBJ2-7; D tentatively fits TRBD1 or TRBD2 (5 bases each). Trimming took 4 bases from V and 2 from J, leaving 18 bases between them. The CDR3 has 16 amino acids. Looked up from germline, CDR1 is SEHNR and CDR2 is FQNEAQ (reference sequence). CDR3 in DNA: TGTGCCAGCAGCTCCACTGGGGACGGGAAAACCTACGAGCAGTACTTC. It encodes CASSSTGDGKTYEQYF.

In its sample, this clonotype was seen a few times. The CDR3 loop is CASSLDPVTGELFF. CDR3 nucleotide sequence: TGCGCCAGCAGCTTGGACCCAGTAACCGGGGAGCTGTTTTTT. This rearrangement joins TRBV5-1 to TRBJ2-2; D is unresolved. CDR3 length equals 14 residues. Germline V gene data show CDR1 as SGHRS and CDR2 as YFSETQ. V dropped 0 bases and J dropped 5 bases, with 8 bases sitting between them.

The chain couples TRBV9 to TRBJ2-3; 9 bases match TRBD1. Germline CDR1 and CDR2: SGDLS and YYNGEE. V trimming: 6 bases; J trimming: 4 bases; junction bases outside the gene matches: 6. The length of the CDR3 is 14 residues. The CDR3 DNA reads as TGTGCCAGCAACCGGGACAGGGCCGCAGATACGCAGTATTTT. It is translated as CASNRDRAADTQYF.

This clonotype has only a few counts. The chain employs TRBV7-9 and TRBJ1-2, with TRBD1 as a possible D gene (5 bases). The CDR3 runs to 16 residues. Trimming left V 5 bases short and J 5 bases short, with 21 bases between. Germline V gene sequence: CDR1 SEHNR, CDR2 FQNEAQ (reference sequence). The CDR3 loop is CASSTWDPRRVYGYTF. The CDR3 DNA is TGTGCCAGCAGCACCTGGGACCCCCGGAGGGTATATGGCTACACCTTC.

V is TRBV6-6 and J is TRBJ2-3; D unresolved. Germline values: CDR1 MNHNY, CDR2 SVGAGI (reference sequence). There are 17 residues in the CDR3. The ends were cut back, 6 bases at V and 0 bases at J, with 19 bases in the middle. The CDR3 DNA follows: TGTGCCAGCAGCCCTGGTGGAGCGAGATATAGCACAGATACGCAGTATTTT. It translates to CASSPGGARYSTDTQYF.